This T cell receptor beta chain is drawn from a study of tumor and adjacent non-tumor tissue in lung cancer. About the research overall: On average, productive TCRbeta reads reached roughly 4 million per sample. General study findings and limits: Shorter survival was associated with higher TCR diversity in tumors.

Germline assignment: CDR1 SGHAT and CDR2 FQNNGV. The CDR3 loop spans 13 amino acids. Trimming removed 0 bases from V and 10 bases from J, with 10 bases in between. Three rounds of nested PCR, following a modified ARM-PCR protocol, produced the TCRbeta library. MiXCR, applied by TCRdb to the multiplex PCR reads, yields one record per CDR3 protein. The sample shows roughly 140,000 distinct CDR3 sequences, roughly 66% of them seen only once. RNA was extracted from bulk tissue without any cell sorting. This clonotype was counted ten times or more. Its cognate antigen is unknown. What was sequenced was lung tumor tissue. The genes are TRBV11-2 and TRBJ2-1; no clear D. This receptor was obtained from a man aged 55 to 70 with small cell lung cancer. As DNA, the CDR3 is TGTGCCAGCAGCTTAGATAGAGCTTTAGAGCAGTTCTTC. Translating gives CASSLDRALEQFF.